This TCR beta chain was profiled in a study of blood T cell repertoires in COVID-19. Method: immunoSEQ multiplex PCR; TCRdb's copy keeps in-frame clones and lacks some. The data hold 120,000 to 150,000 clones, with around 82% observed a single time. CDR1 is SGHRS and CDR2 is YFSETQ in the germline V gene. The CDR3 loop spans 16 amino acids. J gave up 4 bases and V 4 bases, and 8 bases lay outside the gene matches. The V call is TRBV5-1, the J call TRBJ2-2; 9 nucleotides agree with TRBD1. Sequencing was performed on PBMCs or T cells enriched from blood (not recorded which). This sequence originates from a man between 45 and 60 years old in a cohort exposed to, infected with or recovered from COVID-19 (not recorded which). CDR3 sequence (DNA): TGCGCCAGCAGCCCAACCGGGACAGGGAGCACCGGGGAGCTGTTTTTT. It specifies CASSPTGTGSTGELFF. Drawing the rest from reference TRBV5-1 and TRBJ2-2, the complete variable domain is KAGVTQTPRYLIKTRGQQVTLSCSPISGHRSVSWYQQTPGQGLQFLFEYFSETQRNKGNFPGRFSGRQFSNSRSEMNVSTLELGDSALYLCASSPTGTGSTGELFFGEGSRLTVL.